Below are 28 T cell receptor beta chains sequenced from a single sample in a study of cytomegalovirus exposure and HLA in healthy donors. 13 Jbeta primers and 60 Vbeta primers were used for the PCR. Libraries were prepared by immunoSEQ multiplex PCR; TCRdb keeps only in-frame clonotypes and omits some of them. The data show roughly 98,000 clones, with roughly 74% seen just once and 3% held by the top ten. Sequencing input: PBMCs. The receptor set was obtained from a female donor in good health and CMV-seropositive.

The CDR3 DNA reads as TGTGCCAGCAATAGATTCTCCGGGGAGCTGTTTTTT. As protein: CASNRFSGELFF. The V call is TRBV2, the J call TRBJ2-2; D unclear. V lost 7 bases to trimming and J lost 6 bases, with 9 bases between them. The CDR3 has 12 residues. The germline gives CDR1 SNHLY, CDR2 FYNNEI.

The chain links TRBV30 to TRBJ2-7; D is possibly TRBD2 (6 bases). Germline V gene data show CDR1 as GTSNPN and CDR2 as SVGIG (reference sequence). The germline V and J ends were trimmed by 7 bases and 6 bases, with 16 bases remaining between them. The CDR3 is made up of 12 amino acids. CDR3 region: CAFGGWYGEQYF. The CDR3 coding sequence is TGTGCCTTTGGGGGGTGGTACGGCGAGCAGTACTTC.

The chain carries TRBV19 and TRBJ1-5; no clear D. Trimming took off 3 bases at V and 0 bases at J, with 9 bases between the two ends. CDR1 is LNHDA, CDR2 SQIVND, per germline (reference sequence). CDR3 size: 15 residues. The CDR3 sequence is CASSMTPSSNQPQHF. The CDR3 DNA sequence: TGTGCCAGTAGTATGACACCCTCTAGCAATCAGCCCCAGCATTTT.

The genes are TRBV19 and TRBJ2-1, with a weak D call TRBD1 (6 bases). The germline V gene encodes CDR1 LNHDA and CDR2 SQIVND (reference sequence). Trimming took off 7 bases at V and 0 bases at J, with 10 bases between the two ends. CDR3 length: 14 residues. Here the CDR3 reads CASNRDISYNEQFF. The DNA for the CDR3 is TGTGCCAGTAACAGGGATATCTCCTACAATGAGCAGTTCTTC.

The chain is built from TRBV11-2 and TRBJ1-6; D is uncertain. The V and J ends lost 0 bases and 9 bases respectively, with 15 bases between them. The CDR3 runs 16 residues. The V gene's germline CDR1 is SGHAT and CDR2 FQNNGV. This CDR3 reads CASSLDTPRSFSPLHF. Written as DNA, the CDR3 is TGTGCCAGCAGCTTAGATACCCCCCGGTCTTTTTCACCCCTCCACTTT.

This clone was seen more than once but under ten times. J is TRBJ2-3 and V is TRBV7-2; TRBD2 aligns across 11 bases. Looked up from germline, CDR1 is SGHTA and CDR2 is FQGNSA. There are 17 residues in the CDR3. After removal of 5 bases from V and 1 base from J, the junction contained 8 bases not matched to a gene. In DNA, the CDR3 is TGTGCCAGCAGCCCAATAGCGGGGGGGCCCGGCACAGATACGCAGTATTTT. It translates to CASSPIAGGPGTDTQYF.

This clone was detected a few times. V gene TRBV4-3 combines with J gene TRBJ2-5; 7 bases are shared with TRBD2. The J call is uncertain, as TRBJ2-7 better fits the DNA end. This CDR3 region has 19 residues. The V gene's germline CDR1 is LGHNA and CDR2 YSLEER. The CDR3: CASSQGIKWREIASYEQYF. Written as DNA, the CDR3 is TGCGCCAGCAGCCAAGGTATAAAGTGGCGGGAGATCGCCTCCTACGAGCAGTACTTC.

This clone was counted only a few times. The V and J genes are TRBV7-3 and TRBJ2-7, with D tentatively TRBD1 (7 bases). This CDR3 contains 15 residues. Germline values: CDR1 SGHTA, CDR2 FQGTGA. V lost 0 bases and J 2 bases, leaving 11 bases between the germline ends. The chain's CDR3 is CASSLTRDRPYEQYF. Here the CDR3 DNA reads TGTGCCAGCAGCTTAACGCGGGACAGACCCTACGAGCAGTACTTC.

The CDR3 DNA reads as TGTGCCAGCAGTTCCCCCCGGGGAAACACCATATATTTT. Protein sequence: CASSSPRGNTIYF. The V call is TRBV7-6, the J call TRBJ1-3; D not certain. Trimming cost V 6 bases and J 4 bases, with 10 bases left between them. The CDR3 loop spans 13 amino acids. From germline, CDR1 is SGHVS and CDR2 FNYEAQ.

This sequence joins TRBV14 and TRBJ2-5; 11 bases map to TRBD2. Germline CDR1 reads SGHDN; CDR2 reads FVKESK. The V segment lost 4 bases and the J segment 1 base; nucleotides outside the gene matches: 5. The CDR3 is 16 residues long. CDR3: CASSLLAGERQETQYF. DNA of the CDR3: TGTGCCAGCAGCCTACTAGCGGGGGAACGCCAAGAGACCCAGTACTTC.

The chain employs TRBV29-1 and TRBJ2-1; no definite D call. CDR3 length: 13 amino acids. The germline V gene has CDR1 SQVTM and CDR2 ANQGSEA. V lost 0 bases to trimming and J lost 8 bases, with 11 bases between them. CDR3 region: CSVEEVPTHEQFF. For the CDR3, the DNA is TGCAGCGTTGAAGAGGTCCCTACTCATGAGCAGTTCTTC.

This sequence joins TRBV11-1 and TRBJ1-1; the match to TRBD1 covers 7 bases. The CDR3 runs to 11 residues. V dropped 5 bases and J dropped 10; count of bases not matched to a gene: 4. Per germline, CDR1 SGHAT and CDR2 FQDESV (reference sequence). The CDR3 here is CASSPGQAAFF. The CDR3 DNA follows: TGTGCCAGCAGCCCCGGACAGGCAGCTTTCTTT.

The chain recombines TRBV16 with TRBJ1-5, with D possibly being TRBD1 (5 bases). V lost 4 bases and J 3 bases, leaving 10 bases between the germline ends. This CDR3 comprises 14 residues. CDR1 is KGHSY, CDR2 FQNENV, per germline. Here the CDR3 DNA reads TGTGCCAGCAGCCTTCGACAGCACAATCAGCCCCAGCATTTT. It is translated as CASSLRQHNQPQHF.

The table lists this clone with a count of one. V gene TRBV7-9 combines with J gene TRBJ2-7; 10 bases line up with TRBD2. There are 15 residues in the CDR3. Germline CDR1 is SEHNR and CDR2 is FQNEAQ (reference sequence). Trimming at V came to 4 bases and at J to 3 bases, leaving 6 bases not matched to a gene. The CDR3 DNA is TGTGCCAGCAGCTCGCCAGCGGGAGGGAACTACGAGCAGTACTTC. Amino acid sequence: CASSSPAGGNYEQYF.

The rearrangement links TRBV10-3 to TRBJ1-5; no firm D call. There are 16 residues in the CDR3. The ends were cut back, 2 bases at V and 0 bases at J, with 11 bases in the middle. Per the germline V gene, CDR1 is ENHRY and CDR2 is SYGVKD. The CDR3 protein is CAISEEGGYSNQPQHF. Here the CDR3 DNA reads TGTGCCATCAGTGAGGAGGGAGGGTATAGCAATCAGCCCCAGCATTTT.

V usage is TRBV11-1 and J usage is TRBJ1-3; D is possibly TRBD1 (5 bases). V was trimmed by 3 bases and J by 2 bases, leaving 5 bases between them. Germline CDR1 is SGHAT and CDR2 is FQDESV (reference sequence). The CDR3 is 13 residues long. The CDR3 protein is CASSLGPGNTIYF. CDR3 DNA: TGTGCCAGCAGCTTGGGGCCTGGAAACACCATATATTTT. Looking up the rest from reference TRBV11-1 and TRBJ1-3 gives the full variable domain: EAEVAQSPRYKITEKSQAVAFWCDPISGHATLYWYRQILGQGPELLVQFQDESVVDDSQLPKDRFSAERLKGVDSTLKIQPAELGDSAMYLCASSLGPGNTIYFGEGSWLTVV.

Note on this clone: This sample includes further DNA sequences coding for the same CDR3. The chain recombines TRBV5-1 with TRBJ2-2; D is perhaps TRBD2 (6 bases). Trimming took off 4 bases at V and 2 bases at J, with 12 bases between the two ends. The CDR3 totals 15 residues. The germline V gene has CDR1 SGHRS and CDR2 YFSETQ. The CDR3 loop is CASSRTGANTGELFF. The CDR3 DNA follows: TGCGCCAGCAGCCGGACGGGAGCCAACACCGGGGAGCTGTTTTTT.

The chain has TRBV29-1 and TRBJ1-1; 9 nucleotides agree with TRBD1. This CDR3 is 12 amino acids long. Germline V lookup: CDR1 SQVTM, CDR2 ANQGSEA. J lost 7 bases, V lost 8 bases, and 8 bases had no gene match. CDR3 amino acids: CSPHRQGGEAFF. The CDR3 nucleotides read TGCAGCCCTCACCGACAGGGGGGTGAAGCTTTCTTT.

The rearrangement links TRBV5-1 to TRBJ2-7; no firm D call. The V and J ends lost 4 bases and 0 bases respectively, with 8 bases between them. The length of the CDR3 is 13 residues. The germline V gene has CDR1 SGHRS and CDR2 YFSETQ. In DNA, the CDR3 is TGCGCCAGCAGCATGGACGGCTCCTACGAGCAGTACTTC. Translating it yields CASSMDGSYEQYF.

The gene calls are TRBV7-9 and TRBJ2-2, with D possibly being TRBD2 (5 bases). Germline CDR1 reads SEHNR; CDR2 reads FQNEAQ (reference sequence). The CDR3 runs 14 residues. V was cut by 3 bases and J by 5 bases, with 10 bases left in between. This chain's CDR3 is CASSLSVATGELFF. For the CDR3, the DNA is TGTGCCAGCAGCTTGTCCGTAGCGACCGGGGAGCTGTTTTTT.

This chain links TRBV6-5 with TRBJ1-2; maybe TRBD1 (6 bases). V lost 10 bases and J 2 bases, leaving 20 bases between the germline ends. The CDR3 sequence is 15 residues long. Germline assignment: CDR1 MNHEY and CDR2 SVGAGI. The CDR3 is CATHRDPFKNYGYTF. The DNA of the CDR3 is TGTGCCACCCACAGGGATCCCTTTAAGAACTATGGCTACACCTTC.

In its sample, this clone was seen a few times. This sequence joins TRBV18 and TRBJ2-5; 7 bases match TRBD2. The J call may be in error: the DNA end matches TRBJ2-7 better. The V gene's germline CDR1 is KGHSH and CDR2 LQKENI. The CDR3 has 14 residues. The CDR3 loop is CASPPGEGSYEQYF. CDR3 DNA sequence: TGTGCCAGCCCCCCGGGGGAGGGCTCCTACGAGCAGTACTTC.

This clone was seen more than once but under ten times. The chain couples TRBV6-5 to TRBJ2-7; D perhaps matches TRBD1 (6 bases). The CDR3 totals 13 residues. V gave up 5 bases and J gave up 2 bases, with 10 bases separating them. Germline CDR1 reads MNHEY; CDR2 reads SVGAGI. CDR3 sequence reads: CASSQGTTYEQYF. The CDR3 bases are TGTGCCAGCAGTCAGGGGACGACCTACGAGCAGTACTTC.

This chain uses TRBV10-3 with TRBJ1-2; the D gene is possibly TRBD1 (6 bases). Per the germline V gene, CDR1 is ENHRY and CDR2 is SYGVKD. V was trimmed by 5 bases and J by 0 bases, leaving 13 bases between them. CDR3 length: 15 amino acids. This chain's CDR3 is CAISRQVSSNYGYTF. The CDR3, as DNA: TGTGCCATCAGTAGACAGGTCAGTTCTAACTATGGCTACACCTTC.

The rearrangement links TRBV4-3 to TRBJ2-1; D remains ambiguous. Germline V gene lookup returns CDR1 LGHNA and CDR2 YSLEER. V was pared by 0 bases and J by 9 bases, with 9 bases between. The CDR3 is 13 residues long. This chain's CDR3 is CASSQDLRGEQFF. Written as DNA, the CDR3 is TGCGCCAGCAGCCAAGATCTGAGAGGTGAGCAGTTCTTC.

This clone is a singleton in its sample. CDR3 DNA sequence: TGCGCCAGCAGCCCTGGGGGCGGGAGCTCCTACAATGAGCAGTTCTTC. The encoded protein is CASSPGGGSSYNEQFF. V is TRBV5-1 and J is TRBJ2-1, with D possibly matching TRBD2 (7 bases). Per the germline V gene, CDR1 is SGHRS and CDR2 is YFSETQ. The CDR3 is 16 residues long. Trimming cost V 4 bases and J 0 bases, with 14 bases left between them. Filled out from reference TRBV5-1 and TRBJ2-1, the complete variable domain reads KAGVTQTPRYLIKTRGQQVTLSCSPISGHRSVSWYQQTPGQGLQFLFEYFSETQRNKGNFPGRFSGRQFSNSRSEMNVSTLELGDSALYLCASSPGGGSSYNEQFFGPGTRLTVL.

The J gene is TRBJ2-5, the V gene TRBV4-2; no clear D. The CDR3 is made up of 14 amino acids. V was pared by 0 bases and J by 5 bases, with 10 bases between. CDR1 is LGHNA, CDR2 YNFKEQ, per germline. Written as DNA, the CDR3 is TGTGCCAGCAGCCAAGAGGCGTTCGGGGAGACCCAGTACTTC. This encodes CASSQEAFGETQYF.

The V call is TRBV11-3, the J call TRBJ2-7, with D perhaps matching TRBD2 (6 bases). Trimming removed 1 base at V and 3 bases at J, with 13 bases between. The CDR3 runs 15 residues. Germline V gene data show CDR1 as SGHNT and CDR2 as YENEEA. The CDR3: CASSLGGGGDYEQYF. In nucleotides, the CDR3 is TGTGCCAGCAGCTTAGGGGGAGGAGGGGACTACGAGCAGTACTTC.